In its sample, the clone carrying this TCR beta chain was seen a few times. Its target is unknown. These data belong to a study of Ad26.COV2.S vaccination and SARS-CoV-2 variants. Study as a whole: The donor participated in the COV1001 trial, in its Ad26.COV2.S arm.

The V gene's germline CDR1 is SGHNT and CDR2 YENEEA. The CDR3 has 16 amino acids. Trimming removed 4 bases at V and 2 bases at J, with 12 bases between. Produced via immunoSEQ multiplex PCR; TCRdb's table is partial and in-frame only. The sample consists of 380,000 or so clones, roughly 85% of them appearing once. Treatment here: roughly 19 received Ad26.COV2.S at low or high dose, single or two shots; five or six received placebo; per-sample allocation not given. Sampling was done on day 63 after the first vaccine or placebo injection. The sample came from a Boston adult aged 18-55 years. Points from the study as a whole: It is possible that the TCR breadth and depth analyses underestimated the total T cell responses. Spike-specific TCR breadth in vaccine recipients exceeded that seen in placebo recipients.

The TCR comes from a person between 18 and 60 years old who received the Ad26.COV2.S COVID-19 vaccine or a placebo. The rearrangement links TRBV11-3 to TRBJ1-6; D is unresolved. The starting material was peripheral blood, obtained in a trial of Ad26.COV2.S vaccine versus placebo. CDR3 coding DNA: TGTGCCAGCAGCTCCCGCGGAGGCCCCTATAATTCACCCCTCCACTTT. Residues: CASSSRGGPYNSPLHF.